This TCR beta chain was retrieved from a study of shared clonotypes between healthy human individuals. The CDR3 is 11 residues long. V lost 1 base, J lost 8 bases, and 2 bases lay in between. Germline CDR1 SGHDN, CDR2 FVKESK. Adult donors, all healthy and HIV-negative, had no recent acute infections or vaccinations. The data were produced by immunoSEQ multiplex PCR, yet TCRdb's version contains in-frame clones alone and is incomplete. Altogether over a million clones are present, approximately 80% being singletons, with the ten largest covering under 0.65%. Points on this clone: The sample carries other DNA sequences with the same CDR3.

The chain employs TRBV14 and TRBJ2-2; D gene ambiguous. This receptor was obtained from a man between 18 and 35 years old in good health. Some clones in this sample may be carry-over from other donors' samples. Sequenced input: memory CD4+ T cells from PBMCs. Documented subset: CD45RA-negative fraction. Here the CDR3 reads CASSQAGELFF. The CDR3, as DNA: TGTGCCAGCAGCCAAGCGGGGGAGCTGTTTTTT. The whole variable domain, filled in from reference TRBV14 and TRBJ2-2, reads EAGVTQFPSHSVIEKGQTVTLRCDPISGHDNLYWYRRVMGKEIKFLLHFVKESKQDESGMPNNRFLAERTGGTYSTLKVQPAELEDSGVYFCASSQAGELFFGEGSRLTVL.